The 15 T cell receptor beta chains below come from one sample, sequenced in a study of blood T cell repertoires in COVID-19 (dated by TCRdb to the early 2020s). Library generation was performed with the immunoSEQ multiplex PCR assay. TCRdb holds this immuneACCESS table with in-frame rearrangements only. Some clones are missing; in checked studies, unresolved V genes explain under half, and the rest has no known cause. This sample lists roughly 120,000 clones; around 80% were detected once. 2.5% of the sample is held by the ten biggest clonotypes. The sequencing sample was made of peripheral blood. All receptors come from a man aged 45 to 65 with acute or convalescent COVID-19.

The CDR3 loop is CASSYPGGHGYTF. CDR3 nucleotide sequence: TGTGCCAGCAGTTACCCCGGGGGACATGGCTACACCTTC. The chain links TRBV6-2 or TRBV6-3 to TRBJ1-2, with D possibly TRBD1 on 5 matching bases. The CDR3 consists of 13 residues. Germline assignment: CDR1 MNHEY and CDR2 SVGEGT. V dropped 2 bases and J dropped 6 bases, with 10 bases sitting between them.

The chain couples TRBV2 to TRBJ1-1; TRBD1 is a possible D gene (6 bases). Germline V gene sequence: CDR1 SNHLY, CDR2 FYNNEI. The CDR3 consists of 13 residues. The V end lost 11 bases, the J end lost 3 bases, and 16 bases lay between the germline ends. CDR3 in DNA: TGTGCCGGTCAGGGGCAGAGCGACACTGAAGCTTTCTTT. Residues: CAGQGQSDTEAFF. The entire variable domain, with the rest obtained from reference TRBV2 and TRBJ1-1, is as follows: EPEVTQTPSHQVTQMGQEVILRCVPISNHLYFYWYRQILGQKVEFLVSFYNNEISEKSEIFDDQFSVERPDGSNFTLKIRSTKLEDSAMYFCAGQGQSDTEAFFGQGTRLTVV.

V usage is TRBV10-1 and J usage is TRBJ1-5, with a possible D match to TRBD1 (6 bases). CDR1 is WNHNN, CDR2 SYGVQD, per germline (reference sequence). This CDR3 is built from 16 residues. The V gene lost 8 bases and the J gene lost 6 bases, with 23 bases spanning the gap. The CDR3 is CASPRGETHESQPQHF. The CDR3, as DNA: TGCGCCAGCCCCAGGGGTGAGACCCACGAATCTCAGCCCCAGCATTTT.

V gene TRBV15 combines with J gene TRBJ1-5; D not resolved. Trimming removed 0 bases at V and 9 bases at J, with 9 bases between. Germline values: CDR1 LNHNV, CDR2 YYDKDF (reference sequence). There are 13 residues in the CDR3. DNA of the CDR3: TGTGCCACCAGCAGAGATAAAGCAGGGCCCCAGCATTTT. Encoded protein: CATSRDKAGPQHF.

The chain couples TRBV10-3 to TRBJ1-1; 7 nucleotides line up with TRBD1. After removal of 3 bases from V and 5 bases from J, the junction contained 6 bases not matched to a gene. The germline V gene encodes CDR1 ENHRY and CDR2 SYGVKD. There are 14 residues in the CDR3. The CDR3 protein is CAISELQGKTEAFF. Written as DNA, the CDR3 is TGTGCCATCAGTGAATTACAGGGGAAAACTGAAGCTTTCTTT.

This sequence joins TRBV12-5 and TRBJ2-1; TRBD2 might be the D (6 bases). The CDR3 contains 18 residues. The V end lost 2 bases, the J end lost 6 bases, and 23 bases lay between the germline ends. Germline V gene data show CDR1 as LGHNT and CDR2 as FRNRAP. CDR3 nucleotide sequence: TGTGCTAGTGGTTTGTCCTTGACTAGTCCCCCGGTCCTCAATGAGCAGTTCTTC. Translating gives CASGLSLTSPPVLNEQFF.

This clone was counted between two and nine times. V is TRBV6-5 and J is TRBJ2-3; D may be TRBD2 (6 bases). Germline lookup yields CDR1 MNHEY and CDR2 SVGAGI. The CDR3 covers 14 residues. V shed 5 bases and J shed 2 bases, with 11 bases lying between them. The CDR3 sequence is CASSRGETTDTQYF. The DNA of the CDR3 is TGTGCCAGCAGTCGCGGGGAAACCACAGATACGCAGTATTTT.

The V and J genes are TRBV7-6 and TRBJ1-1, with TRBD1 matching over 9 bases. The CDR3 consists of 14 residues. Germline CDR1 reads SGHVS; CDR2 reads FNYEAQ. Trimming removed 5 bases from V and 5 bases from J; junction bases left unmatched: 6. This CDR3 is CASSQQGARTEAFF. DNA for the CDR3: TGTGCCAGCAGCCAACAGGGGGCGCGTACTGAAGCTTTCTTT.

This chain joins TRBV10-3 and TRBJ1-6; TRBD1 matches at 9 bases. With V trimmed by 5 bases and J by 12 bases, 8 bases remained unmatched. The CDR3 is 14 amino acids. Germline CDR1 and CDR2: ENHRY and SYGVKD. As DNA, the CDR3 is TGTGCCATCAGTATCCGGGACAGGGAGTTACCCCTCCACTTT. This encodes CAISIRDRELPLHF.

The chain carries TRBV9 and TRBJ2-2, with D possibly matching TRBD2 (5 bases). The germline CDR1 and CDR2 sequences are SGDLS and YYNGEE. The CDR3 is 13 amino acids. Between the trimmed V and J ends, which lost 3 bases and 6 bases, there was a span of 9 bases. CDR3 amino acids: CASSAPSPGELFF. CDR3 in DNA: TGTGCCAGCAGCGCCCCTAGCCCCGGGGAGCTGTTTTTT.

CDR3 amino acids: CASSSRHIDTEAFF. The CDR3 DNA sequence: TGTGCCAGCAGCTCCCGACATATCGACACTGAAGCTTTCTTT. V gene TRBV9 combines with J gene TRBJ1-1; D remains ambiguous. Trimming took 4 bases from V and 3 from J, leaving 13 bases between them. Germline values: CDR1 SGDLS, CDR2 YYNGEE. The CDR3 sequence is 14 residues long.

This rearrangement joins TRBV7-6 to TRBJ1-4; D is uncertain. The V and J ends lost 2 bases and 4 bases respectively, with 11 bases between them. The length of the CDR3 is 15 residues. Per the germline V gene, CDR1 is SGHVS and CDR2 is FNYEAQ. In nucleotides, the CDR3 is TGTGCCAGCAGCTTATTCGGCGGCTTTAATGAAAAACTGTTTTTT. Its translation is CASSLFGGFNEKLFF.

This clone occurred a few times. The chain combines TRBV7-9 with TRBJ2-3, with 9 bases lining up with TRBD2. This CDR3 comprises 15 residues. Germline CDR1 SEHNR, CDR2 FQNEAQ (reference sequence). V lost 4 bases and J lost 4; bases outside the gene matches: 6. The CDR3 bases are TGTGCCAGCAGCTCCGGTAGCGGGAGCGCAGATACGCAGTATTTT. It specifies CASSSGSGSADTQYF.

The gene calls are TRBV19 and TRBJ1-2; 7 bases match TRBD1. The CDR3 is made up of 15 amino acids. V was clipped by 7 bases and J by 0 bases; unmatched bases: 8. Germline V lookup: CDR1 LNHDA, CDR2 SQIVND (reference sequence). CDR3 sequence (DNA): TGTGCCAGTAAAGCAGGGGGTAATACTAACTATGGCTACACCTTC. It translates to CASKAGGNTNYGYTF. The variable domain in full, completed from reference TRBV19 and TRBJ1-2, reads DGGITQSPKYLFRKEGQNVTLSCEQNLNHDAMYWYRQDPGQGLRLIYYSQIVNDFQKGDIAEGYSVSREKKESFPLTVTSAQKNPTAFYLCASKAGGNTNYGYTFGSGTRLTVV.

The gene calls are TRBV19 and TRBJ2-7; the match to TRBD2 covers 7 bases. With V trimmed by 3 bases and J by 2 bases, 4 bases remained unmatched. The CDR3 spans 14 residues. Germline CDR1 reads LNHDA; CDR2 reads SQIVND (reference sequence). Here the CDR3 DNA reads TGTGCCAGTAGTATGTTCGGGGGGACCTACGAGCAGTACTTC. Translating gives CASSMFGGTYEQYF.